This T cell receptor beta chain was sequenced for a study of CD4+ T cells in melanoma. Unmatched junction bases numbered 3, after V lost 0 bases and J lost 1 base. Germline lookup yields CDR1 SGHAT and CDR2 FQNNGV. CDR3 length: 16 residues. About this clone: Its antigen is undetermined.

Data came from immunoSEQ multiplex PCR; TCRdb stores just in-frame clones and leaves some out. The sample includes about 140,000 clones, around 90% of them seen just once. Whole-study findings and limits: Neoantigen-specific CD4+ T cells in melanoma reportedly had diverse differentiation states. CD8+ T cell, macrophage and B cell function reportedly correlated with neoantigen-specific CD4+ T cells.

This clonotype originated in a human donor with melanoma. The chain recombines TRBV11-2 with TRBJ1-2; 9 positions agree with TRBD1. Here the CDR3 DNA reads TGTGCCAGCAGCTTAGAGGGACAGGGATATAACTATGGCTACACCTTC. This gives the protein CASSLEGQGYNYGYTF.